This T cell receptor beta chain came from a study of OX40 agonist ivuxolimab in advanced cancers. In the study overall: The dose-escalation cohort was about 83% male, with a mean age of about 60 years, ranging roughly 20 to 90. Study-level points and caveats: Dosing at 0.1 to 3.0 mg/kg was accompanied by clonal expansion of CD4+ and CD8+ blood T cells by week 6. Some patients without response likewise showed low normalized clonal expansion.

In regard to this clone: No antigen is known for it.

TCRdb's table, derived via immunoSEQ multiplex PCR, lists solely in-frame clones and lacks some. The data hold 65,000 or so clones, with around 90% observed a single time. Germline-derived CDR1 and CDR2 are SGHNT and YENEEA. The CDR3 is 14 residues long. The V gene end was trimmed by 2 bases and the J gene end by 9 bases; junction bases not matched to a gene: 4. The clonotype comes from an adult with an advanced solid tumor such as melanoma, head and neck, liver or kidney cancer. The V and J genes are TRBV11-3 and TRBJ2-1, with 10 bases matching TRBD2. The material sequenced was CD4+ or CD8+ T cells sorted from blood, taken in a trial of the OX40 agonist ivuxolimab. CDR3 nucleotides: TGTGCCAGCAGCTTACAGCGGGAGGGTACTGAGCAGTTCTTC. Amino acid sequence: CASSLQREGTEQFF.